The T cell receptor (beta chain) under discussion was sequenced for a study of blood T cell repertoires in COVID-19. Study as a whole: COVID-19 samples from acute and convalescent phases originated in the United States, Italy and Spain. PBMCs, B-cell-depleted T cells, or T cells were the source of the cDNA or gDNA that made up the material.

The CDR3 totals 16 residues. V gave up 4 bases and J gave up 4 bases, with 17 bases separating them. CDR1 is LGHDT and CDR2 is YNNKEL in the germline V gene (reference sequence). Authors' methods: Amplified reference gene primers provided the basis for estimating nucleated cell counts. Only in-frame clones appear in the TCRdb table, and some are missing; sequencing was by immunoSEQ multiplex PCR. The D gene and trimming were derived from the DNA, and the V and J assignments and clone size from that table. This sample has about 280,000 clones, with approximately 85% found just once. The chain employs TRBV3-1 (or the pseudogene TRBV3-2) and TRBJ2-1; D possibly corresponds to TRBD2 (6 bases). The sequence derives from a human donor in a cohort sampled during active COVID-19. What was sequenced was peripheral blood. This chain's CDR3 is CASSLRLAGRYNEQFF. DNA of the CDR3: TGTGCCAGCAGCCTCCGACTGGCGGGAAGGTACAATGAGCAGTTCTTC.